The present T cell receptor (beta chain) was sequenced within a study of control samples from healthy donors and cancer patients. From germline, CDR1 is KGHDR and CDR2 SFDVKD. This CDR3 has 14 residues. Trimming shortened V by 9 bases and J by 3 bases, and 15 bases separated the two germline ends. The data were produced by immunoSEQ multiplex PCR, yet TCRdb's version contains in-frame clones alone and is incomplete. Of roughly 80,000 clones listed, roughly 88% are singletons. J is TRBJ2-3 and V is TRBV24-1, with D perhaps being TRBD1 or TRBD2 (6 bases each). This TCR came from a woman aged 45-65 years in good health. Sequenced: blood. The CDR3 sequence is CATSMGGITDTQYF. In nucleotides, the CDR3 is TGTGCCACCTCCATGGGGGGCATAACAGATACGCAGTATTTT.